The clone carrying this T cell receptor (beta chain) was recorded at least ten times. Its antigen is unknown. Regions amplified from RNA transcripts were the TCR beta CDR3 regions. HTBI primers were the set used in a first-round RT-PCR of the TCR CDR3. MiXCR, applied by TCRdb to the multiplex PCR reads, yields one record per CDR3 protein. The sample has about 420,000 distinct CDR3 sequences; less than 20% are singletons. These data belong to a study of T cells in Graves' hyperthyroidism and ophthalmopathy. General study results and limits: Most clonotypes expanded in thyroid above 0.001 were likewise present in blood. Prediction of ophthalmopathy progression came a median roughly 6.4 months pre-onset.

Researchers defined stable Graves' hyperthyroidism as no ophthalmopathy progression within 18 months. Germline V CDR1 and CDR2: SGDLS, YYNGEE. Trimming at V came to 4 bases and at J to 3 bases, leaving 5 bases not matched to a gene. CDR3 length: 15 amino acids. The chain joins TRBV9 to TRBJ2-2, with 8 positions matching TRBD2. This sequence originates from a woman younger than 35 with Graves' hyperthyroidism. What was sequenced was blood. The CDR3 DNA follows: TGTGCCAGCAGCTCCTCGGGGGGGTACACCGGGGAGCTGTTTTTT. Translating gives CASSSSGGYTGELFF. The full variable domain, its missing parts supplied by reference TRBV9 and TRBJ2-2, is DSGVTQTPKHLITATGQRVTLRCSPRSGDLSVYWYQQSLDQGLQFLIQYYNGEERAKGNILERFSAQQFPDLHSELNLSSLELGDSALYFCASSSSGGYTGELFFGEGSRLTVL.